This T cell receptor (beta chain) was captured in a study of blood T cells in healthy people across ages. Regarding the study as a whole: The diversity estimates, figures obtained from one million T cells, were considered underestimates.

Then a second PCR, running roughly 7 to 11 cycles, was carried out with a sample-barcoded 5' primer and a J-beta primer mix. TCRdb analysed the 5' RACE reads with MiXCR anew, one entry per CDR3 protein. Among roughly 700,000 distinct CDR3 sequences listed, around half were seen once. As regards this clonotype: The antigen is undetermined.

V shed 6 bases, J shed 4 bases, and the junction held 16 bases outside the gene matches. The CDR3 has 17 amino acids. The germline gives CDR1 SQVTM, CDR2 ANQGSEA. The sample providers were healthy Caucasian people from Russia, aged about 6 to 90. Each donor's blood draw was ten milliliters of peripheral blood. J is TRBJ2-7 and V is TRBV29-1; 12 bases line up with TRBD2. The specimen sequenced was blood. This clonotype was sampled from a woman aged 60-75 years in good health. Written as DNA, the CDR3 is TGCAGCGTGGCCGGGAATGGACTAGCGGGGTATCCTTACGAGCAGTACTTC. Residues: CSVAGNGLAGYPYEQYF.